This TCR beta chain is from a study of T cell responses to AZD1222 COVID-19 vaccine. Libraries were prepared by immunoSEQ multiplex PCR; TCRdb keeps only in-frame clonotypes and omits some of them. The sample has about 130,000 clones; 70% to 90% are singletons. Germline CDR1 is SGHAT and CDR2 is FQNNGV. The V end lost 2 bases, the J end lost 4 bases, and 15 bases lay between the germline ends. The CDR3 runs to 15 residues. The origin of this receptor is an adult in good health. This specimen consisted of peripheral blood, obtained on day 0 of AZD1222 vaccination. The rearrangement links TRBV11-2 to TRBJ2-7; TRBD1 or TRBD2 may be the D gene (5 bases each). The CDR3 here is CASSLIGALSYEQYF. Here the CDR3 DNA reads TGTGCCAGCAGCTTAATCGGGGCCTTATCTTACGAGCAGTACTTC.